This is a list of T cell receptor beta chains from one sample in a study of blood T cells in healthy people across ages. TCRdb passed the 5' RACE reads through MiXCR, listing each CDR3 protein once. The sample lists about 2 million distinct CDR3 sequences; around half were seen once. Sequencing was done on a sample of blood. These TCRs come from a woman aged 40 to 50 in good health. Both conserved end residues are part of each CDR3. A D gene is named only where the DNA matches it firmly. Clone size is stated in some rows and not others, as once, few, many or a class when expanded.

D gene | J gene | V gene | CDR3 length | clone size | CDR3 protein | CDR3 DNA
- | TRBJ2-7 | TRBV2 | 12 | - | CASKEQVGEQYF | TGTGCCAGCAAGGAACAAGTCGGCGAGCAGTACTTC
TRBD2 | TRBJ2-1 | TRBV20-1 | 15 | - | CSALRTSGGYNEQFF | TGCAGTGCTCTCCGGACTAGCGGGGGTTACAATGAGCAGTTCTTC
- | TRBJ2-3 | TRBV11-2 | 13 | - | CASSTSLGGTQYF | TGTGCCAGCAGCACCTCGCTAGGGGGTACGCAGTATTTT
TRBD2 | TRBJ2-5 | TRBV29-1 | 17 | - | CSVEKAGGPFLVGTQYF | TGCAGCGTTGAAAAAGCGGGAGGGCCTTTTCTGGTTGGGACCCAGTACTTC
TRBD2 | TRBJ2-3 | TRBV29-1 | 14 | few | CSVGETGGVDTQYF | TGCAGCGTGGGGGAGACCGGGGGGGTGGATACGCAGTATTTT
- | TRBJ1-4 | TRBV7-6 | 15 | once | CASSLADRPLEKLFF | TGTGCCAGCAGCTTAGCGGACAGACCCCTTGAAAAACTGTTTTTT
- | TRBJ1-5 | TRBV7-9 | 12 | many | CASSLYLGPQHF | TGTGCCAGCAGCTTATATCTGGGGCCCCAGCATTTT
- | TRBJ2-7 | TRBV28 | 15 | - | CASSEPGGPRAEQYF | TGTGCCAGCTCCGAACCCGGGGGGCCGAGAGCCGAGCAGTACTTC
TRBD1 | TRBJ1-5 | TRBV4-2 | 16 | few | CASSQEGQGAGQPQHF | TGTGCCAGCAGCCAAGAAGGTCAGGGGGCAGGTCAGCCCCAGCATTTT
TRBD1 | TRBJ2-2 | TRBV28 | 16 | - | CASSLDREGGTGELFF | TGTGCCAGCAGTCTAGACAGGGAAGGGGGCACCGGGGAGCTGTTTTTT
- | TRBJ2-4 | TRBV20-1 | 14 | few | CSASLGARGDIQYF | TGCAGTGCTAGTCTCGGGGCCCGGGGTGACATTCAGTACTTC
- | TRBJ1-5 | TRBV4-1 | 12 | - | CASGGLYQPQHF | TGCGCCAGCGGGGGTCTCTATCAGCCCCAGCATTTT
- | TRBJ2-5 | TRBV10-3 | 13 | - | CATRVEARETQYF | TGTGCCACCCGTGTCGAGGCACGAGAGACCCAGTACTTC
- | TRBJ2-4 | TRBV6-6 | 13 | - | CASSFVGREEQYF | TGTGCCAGCAGTTTCGTCGGACGGGAAGAGCAGTACTTC
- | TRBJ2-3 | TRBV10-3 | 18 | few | CAISETILAGNVTDTQYF | TGTGCCATCAGTGAAACCATTTTGGCGGGGAATGTCACAGATACGCAGTATTTT
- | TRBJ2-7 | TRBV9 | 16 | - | CASMLQKGRPPYEQYF | TGTGCCAGCATGCTACAAAAAGGCCGTCCTCCTTACGAGCAGTACTTC
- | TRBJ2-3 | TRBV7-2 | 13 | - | CASSVVGPDTQYF | TGCGCCAGCAGCGTAGTCGGGCCAGATACGCAGTATTTT
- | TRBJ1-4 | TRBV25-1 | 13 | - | CASTPSTIEKLFF | TGTGCCAGCACTCCCTCAACTATTGAAAAACTGTTTTTT
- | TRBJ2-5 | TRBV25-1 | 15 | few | CASSELGQIQETQYF | TGTGCCAGCAGTGAATTAGGACAGATCCAAGAGACCCAGTACTTC
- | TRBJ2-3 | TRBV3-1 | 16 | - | CASSQLRGPGTDTQYF | TGTGCCAGCAGCCAATTGCGGGGGCCTGGCACAGATACGCAGTATTTT
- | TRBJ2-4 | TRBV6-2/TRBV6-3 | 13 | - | CASSYRGKNIQYF | TGTGCCAGCAGCTATCGGGGGAAAAACATTCAGTACTTC
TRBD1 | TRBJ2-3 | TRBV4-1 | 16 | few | CASSQVQTGEGDTQYF | TGCGCCAGCAGCCAAGTTCAGACAGGGGAAGGAGATACGCAGTATTTT
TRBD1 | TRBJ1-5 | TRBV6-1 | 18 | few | CASITGGSRNSGNQPQHF | TGTGCCAGCATCACAGGGGGCTCGCGAAATTCAGGCAATCAGCCCCAGCATTTT
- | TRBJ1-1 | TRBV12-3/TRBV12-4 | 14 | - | CASTLRVVGTEAFF | TGTGCCAGCACCCTAAGGGTGGTGGGAACTGAAGCTTTCTTT
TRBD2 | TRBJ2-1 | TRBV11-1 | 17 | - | CASSSLELAGVYNEQFF | TGTGCCAGCAGCTCCCTGGAGTTAGCGGGGGTATACAATGAGCAGTTCTTC
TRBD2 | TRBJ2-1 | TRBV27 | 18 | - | CASSPRTSGTHTYNEQFF | TGTGCCAGCAGTCCGCGGACTAGCGGGACCCATACCTACAATGAGCAGTTCTTC
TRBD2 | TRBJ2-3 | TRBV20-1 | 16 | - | CSAGGTRQMTTDTQYF | TGCAGTGCCGGGGGGACCCGACAGATGACCACAGATACGCAGTATTTT
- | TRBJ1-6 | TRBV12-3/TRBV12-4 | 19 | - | CASSSTLGRVSSYNSPLHF | TGTGCCAGCAGTTCCACCCTAGGACGGGTGAGCTCCTATAATTCACCCCTCCACTTT
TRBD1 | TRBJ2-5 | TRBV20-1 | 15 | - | CSARPTGGRYNEQYF | TGCAGTGCTAGACCCACAGGGGGCAGGTACAATGAGCAGTACTTC
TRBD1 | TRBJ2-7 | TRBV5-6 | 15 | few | CASSLYGTGLYEQYF | TGTGCCAGCAGCTTGTATGGGACAGGGCTCTACGAGCAGTACTTC
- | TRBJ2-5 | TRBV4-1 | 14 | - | CASPYRRGITTQYF | TGCGCCAGCCCCTACAGGAGGGGGATTACGACCCAGTACTTC
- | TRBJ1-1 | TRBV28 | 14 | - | CASRPDTSGTEAFF | TGTGCCAGCAGGCCCGACACGTCCGGGACTGAAGCTTTCTTT
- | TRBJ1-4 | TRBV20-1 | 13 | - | CSVPTTTNEKLFF | TGCAGTGTCCCGACGACAACTAATGAAAAACTGTTTTTT
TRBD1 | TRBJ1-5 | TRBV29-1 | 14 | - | CSVATGVLSQPQHF | TGCAGCGTAGCGACAGGGGTGTTAAGTCAGCCCCAGCATTTT
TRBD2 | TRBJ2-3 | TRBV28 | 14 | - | CASGAGGSTETQYF | TGTGCCAGCGGAGCGGGGGGAAGTACAGAGACGCAGTATTTT
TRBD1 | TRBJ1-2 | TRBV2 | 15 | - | CASSGRTGFYYGYTF | TGTGCCAGCAGTGGACGGACAGGCTTTTACTATGGCTACACCTTC
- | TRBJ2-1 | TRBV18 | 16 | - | CASSPSDSVRANEQFF | TGTGCCAGCTCACCTTCAGATTCCGTCCGGGCCAATGAGCAGTTCTTC
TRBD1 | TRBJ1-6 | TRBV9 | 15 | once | CASSDGQGANSPLHF | TGTGCCAGCAGCGACGGACAGGGGGCGAATTCACCCCTCCACTTT
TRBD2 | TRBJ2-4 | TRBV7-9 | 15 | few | CASSFYRQRGEIQYF | TGTGCCAGCAGCTTTTACAGGCAGCGGGGGGAAATTCAGTACTTC
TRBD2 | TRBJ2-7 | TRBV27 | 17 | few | CASRTGTSVPSSYEQYF | TGTGCCAGCAGGACCGGGACTAGCGTCCCGAGCTCCTACGAGCAGTACTTC
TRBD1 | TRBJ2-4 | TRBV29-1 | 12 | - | CSEGQVEKAFDF | TGCAGCGAGGGACAGGTGGAAAAGGCCTTCGACTTC
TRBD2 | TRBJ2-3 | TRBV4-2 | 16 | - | CASSQGSGDRTDTQYF | TGTGCCAGCAGCCAGGGAAGCGGGGACCGCACAGATACGCAGTATTTT
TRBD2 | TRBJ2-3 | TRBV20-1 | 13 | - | CSARVRGGNTQYF | TGCAGTGCCAGGGTTCGCGGGGGAAATACGCAGTATTTT
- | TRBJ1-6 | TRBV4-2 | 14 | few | CASSQDPNNSPLHF | TGTGCCAGCAGCCAAGATCCAAACAACTCACCCCTCCACTTT
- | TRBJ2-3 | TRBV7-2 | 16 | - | CASSSRTLQGLDTQYF | TGTGCCAGCAGCTCCCGGACTCTGCAGGGGTTAGATACGCAGTATTTT